Below are 8 T cell receptor beta chains sequenced from a single sample in a study of T-cell memory formation after mild COVID-19. TCRdb reprocessed the 5' RACE reads via MiXCR and lists one record per CDR3 protein. The table lists 280,000 or so distinct CDR3 sequences, roughly 18% of them singletons. Sequencing input: PBMCs or a T cell subset sorted from them (not recorded which). The receptors shown here come from a man younger than 35 who had mild COVID-19 (a few samples of this study predate the infection). Cell type and time point are not known.

This clonotype was recorded a few times. The chain links TRBV7-9 to TRBJ1-3; D uncertain. Between the trimmed V and J ends, which lost 5 bases and 0 bases, there was a span of 8 bases. The CDR3 loop spans 14 amino acids. Germline CDR1 reads SEHNR; CDR2 reads FQNEAQ (reference sequence). The chain's CDR3 is CASSRDASGNTIYF. In DNA, the CDR3 is TGTGCCAGCAGCCGCGATGCCTCTGGAAACACCATATATTTT.

This clonotype was counted only a few times. The V call is TRBV7-9, the J call TRBJ2-7; either TRBD1 or TRBD2 may fit D (6 bases each). This CDR3 is built from 14 residues. Germline assignment: CDR1 SEHNR and CDR2 FQNEAQ (reference sequence). The ends were cut back, 1 base at V and 4 bases at J, with 11 bases in the middle. In DNA form, the CDR3 reads TGTGCCAGCAGCTTAGAGGGGGGCGGGTACGAGCAGTACGTC. The encoded protein is CASSLEGGGYEQYV.

This clonotype appeared a few times. The chain carries TRBV6-5 and TRBJ1-2, with no clear D. The CDR3 is 12 amino acids. V lost 5 bases, J lost 6 bases, and 10 bases lay in between. Germline loops: CDR1 MNHEY, CDR2 SVGAGI. CDR3 loop: CASSHGLDGYTF. DNA of the CDR3: TGTGCCAGCAGTCATGGGTTAGATGGCTACACCTTC.

The chain combines TRBV7-2 with TRBJ1-5, with D possibly matching TRBD1 (5 bases). V was pared by 6 bases and J by 2 bases, with 14 bases between. The CDR3 is 15 residues long. Germline V gives CDR1 SGHTA, CDR2 FQGNSA. The DNA for the CDR3 is TGTGCCAGCAGACCGGGGGGGTGGGGCAATCAGCCCCAGCATTTT. Protein sequence: CASRPGGWGNQPQHF.

The chain couples TRBV7-2 to TRBJ2-4, with 8 positions matching TRBD1. Trimming removed 6 bases from V and 5 bases from J; junction bases left unmatched: 6. CDR1 and CDR2 from the germline V gene are SGHTA and FQGNSA. The CDR3 runs to 14 residues. Written as DNA, the CDR3 is TGTGCCAGCAGGCCCCCGACAGGGGAAAACATTCAGTACTTC. This translates into CASRPPTGENIQYF.

The rearrangement links TRBV29-1 to TRBJ1-1; tentatively, D is TRBD1 (6 bases). This CDR3 has 14 amino acids. Between the trimmed V and J ends, which lost 6 bases and 5 bases, there was a span of 19 bases. Germline loops: CDR1 SQVTM, CDR2 ANQGSEA. In DNA, the CDR3 is TGCAGCGTAACGACAGGTCCCACGGAGACTGAAGCTTTCTTT. Translated: CSVTTGPTETEAFF.

This clonotype came up a few times. The chain links TRBV20-1 to TRBJ1-6; a weak D match, TRBD1 (5 bases). Germline-derived CDR1 and CDR2 are DFQATT and SNEGSKA (reference sequence). Trimming shortened V by 6 bases and J by 6 bases, and 12 bases separated the two germline ends. This CDR3 has 13 amino acids. CDR3 sequence (DNA): TGCAGTGCGAGCCGGGGGTTTAATTCACCCCTCCACTTT. This sequence encodes CSASRGFNSPLHF.

A few counts support this clonotype. The chain is built from TRBV29-1 and TRBJ1-5; 10 nucleotides match TRBD1. V shed 8 bases, J shed 0 bases, and the junction held 10 bases outside the gene matches. The germline CDR1 and CDR2 sequences are SQVTM and ANQGSEA. CDR3 length equals 16 residues. CDR3 in DNA: TGCAGCCCTGGACAGGGGGAATGCTATAGCAATCAGCCCCAGCATTTT. Translation: CSPGQGECYSNQPQHF.